The 21 T cell receptor beta chains below all came from one sample that was sequenced in a study of T cell repertoires in cytomegalovirus infection. Their antigen targets remain unknown. TCRdb processed the reads anew with MiXCR; each CDR3 protein has one entry. In the table there are 800,000 to 950,000 distinct CDR3 sequences, roughly 33% of which are singletons. Sequences were derived from cultured CD8+ T cells from PBMCs, sampled from culture after CMV antigen stimulation. These receptors all come from a human donor in good health (CMV status not recorded). Some clones in this sample may be carry-over from other donors' samples.

The chain has TRBV6-6 and TRBJ2-1; D gene uncertain. Germline V lookup: CDR1 MNHNY, CDR2 SVGAGI (reference sequence). The ends were cut back, 11 bases at V and 4 bases at J, with 12 bases in the middle. The CDR3 has 12 amino acids. CDR3 sequence: CAYRGIYNEQFF. In DNA, the CDR3 is TGTGCCTATCGCGGAATTTACAATGAGCAGTTCTTC.

This clonotype was seen many times. The V and J genes are TRBV7-2 and TRBJ2-1, with a possible D match to TRBD2 (6 bases). Per the germline V gene, CDR1 is SGHTA and CDR2 is FQGNSA. V was pared by 4 bases and J by 4 bases, with 11 bases between. The length of the CDR3 is 14 residues. CDR3 amino acids: CASSSLAGYNEQFF. CDR3 nucleotides: TGTGCCAGCAGCTCTCTTGCGGGGTACAATGAGCAGTTCTTC.

This clonotype has more than one count but fewer than ten. The chain carries TRBV28 and TRBJ1-4; 7 positions match TRBD1. Germline CDR1 and CDR2: MDHEN and SYDVKM. The V segment lost 6 bases and the J segment 8 bases; nucleotides outside the gene matches: 9. This CDR3 comprises 14 residues. The CDR3 sequence: CASRPQGKREKLFF. DNA of the CDR3: TGTGCCAGCAGACCACAGGGGAAAAGGGAAAAACTGTTTTTT.

The rearrangement links TRBV29-1 to TRBJ2-7, with D perhaps matching TRBD1 or TRBD2 (5 bases each). The CDR3 runs 12 residues. The germline gives CDR1 SQVTM, CDR2 ANQGSEA. CDR3 DNA sequence: TGTAGCGTTCGGGACGGAGAACACGAGCAGTACGTC. Translated, it gives CSVRDGEHEQYV.

The rearrangement uses TRBV7-9 and TRBJ2-2; D may be TRBD1 (6 bases). Trimming shortened V by 4 bases and J by 1 base, and 10 bases separated the two germline ends. The germline V gene has CDR1 SEHNR and CDR2 FQNEAQ (reference sequence). The CDR3 contains 15 residues. The CDR3 DNA sequence: TGTGCCAGCAGCTCACCGGGACAGAACACCGGGGAGCTGTTTTTT. This codes for CASSSPGQNTGELFF.

There are many counts of this clonotype. The rearrangement links TRBV6-6 to TRBJ1-1, with TRBD1 matching 7 bases. V lost 5 bases to trimming and J lost 5 bases; unmatched junction nucleotides: 5. Per germline, CDR1 MNHNY and CDR2 SVGAGI (reference sequence). The CDR3 is 13 residues long. Here the CDR3 DNA reads TGTGCCAGCAGTGACACAGGGGATACTGAAGCTTTCTTT. Translation: CASSDTGDTEAFF.

The chain joins TRBV7-9 to TRBJ1-1; 9 nucleotides agree with TRBD1. The CDR3 consists of 16 residues. J gave up 7 bases and V 4 bases, and 13 bases lay outside the gene matches. Germline V CDR1 and CDR2: SEHNR, FQNEAQ (reference sequence). CDR3 region: CASSSRSGTGYFEAFF. CDR3 nucleotides: TGTGCCAGCAGCTCGCGATCCGGGACAGGGTACTTTGAAGCTTTCTTT. The entire variable domain, with the rest obtained from reference TRBV7-9 and TRBJ1-1, is as follows: DTGVSQNPRHKITKRGQNVTFRCDPISEHNRLYWYRQTLGQGPEFLTYFQNEAQLEKSRLLSDRFSAERPKGSFSTLEIQRTEQGDSAMYLCASSSRSGTGYFEAFFGQGTRLTVV.

The V gene is TRBV6-2 or TRBV6-3, the J gene TRBJ2-2; D unclear. Germline V gene lookup returns CDR1 MNHEY and CDR2 SVGEGT. The CDR3 is 15 amino acids. V lost 2 bases and J 2 bases, leaving 9 bases between the germline ends. The DNA of the CDR3 is TGTGCCAGCAGTTACACCTTACCCAACACCGGGGAGCTGTTTTTT. It codes for CASSYTLPNTGELFF.

The chain combines TRBV28 with TRBJ2-7; 10 bases are a match to TRBD2. V gave up 6 bases and J gave up 2 bases; unmatched junction bases: 7. Germline loops: CDR1 MDHEN, CDR2 SYDVKM. The CDR3 consists of 15 residues. The CDR3 DNA sequence: TGTGCCAGCAGCCCCGGCCTAGCGGGGGCCTACGAGCAGTACGTC. Its translation is CASSPGLAGAYEQYV.

This chain joins TRBV12-3 or TRBV12-4 and TRBJ1-3; TRBD1 might be the D (5 bases). V lost 3 bases and J lost 0, with 9 bases in between. The CDR3 has 15 residues. The CDR3, as DNA: TGTGCCAGCAGTTTCTCGACAGACTCTGGAAACACCATATATTTT. Encoded protein: CASSFSTDSGNTIYF.

The rearrangement joins TRBV6-5 to TRBJ1-1, with a weak D call TRBD1 (5 bases). Trimming took off 0 bases at V and 7 bases at J, with 12 bases between the two ends. The CDR3 spans 14 residues. Looked up from germline, CDR1 is MNHEY and CDR2 is SVGAGI. The CDR3 nucleotides are TGTGCCAGCAGTTACTCGAAAGCTAGGGGTGAAGCTTTCTTT. It codes for CASSYSKARGEAFF.

The chain carries TRBV19 and TRBJ1-1; D ambiguous. The V end lost 2 bases, the J end lost 1 base, and 8 bases lay between the germline ends. From germline, CDR1 is LNHDA and CDR2 SQIVND (reference sequence). The CDR3 has 14 residues. The CDR3: CASSIRRKNTEAFF. The CDR3, as DNA: TGTGCCAGTAGTATAAGACGGAAGAACACTGAAGCTTTCTTT.

This chain links TRBV10-1 with TRBJ2-3; 7 positions agree with TRBD2. The V segment lost 0 bases and the J segment 2 bases; nucleotides outside the gene matches: 8. The CDR3 totals 17 residues. In germline, CDR1 is WNHNN, CDR2 SYGVQD (reference sequence). For the CDR3, the DNA is TGCGCCAGCAGTGAGTCTGTGGCGGGGGTGTTCACAGATACGCAGTATTTT. Its translation: CASSESVAGVFTDTQYF.

This chain uses TRBV20-1 with TRBJ2-1; no definite D call. Germline lookup yields CDR1 DFQATT and CDR2 SNEGSKA (reference sequence). V was cut by 0 bases and J by 2 bases, with 11 bases left in between. This CDR3 is built from 15 residues. CDR3 sequence (DNA): TGCAGTGCTAGAGACTCGAGGTATCCCTACAATGAGCAGTTCTTC. Its translation: CSARDSRYPYNEQFF.

In this sample, this clonotype turned up a few times. This chain joins TRBV20-1 and TRBJ2-7; D call uncertain. V was shortened by 5 bases and J by 0 bases, with 11 bases between the two germline ends. The CDR3 extends over 13 amino acids. Germline V gene sequence: CDR1 DFQATT, CDR2 SNEGSKA (reference sequence). DNA for the CDR3: TGCAGTGCTCCCTACTCCTCCTCCTACGAGCAGTACTTC. Translating gives CSAPYSSSYEQYF.

The sample holds a few counts of this clonotype. The chain is built from TRBV7-9 and TRBJ1-6, with D maybe TRBD1 (5 bases). V lost 7 bases, J lost 5 bases, and 12 bases lay in between. The CDR3 covers 14 residues. Germline V CDR1 and CDR2: SEHNR, FQNEAQ (reference sequence). The CDR3 loop is CASTRGGDNSPLHF. CDR3 sequence (DNA): TGTGCCAGCACCCGGGGGGGGGATAATTCACCCCTCCACTTT. Combining the CDR3 with reference TRBV7-9 and TRBJ1-6 gives the whole variable domain DTGVSQNPRHKITKRGQNVTFRCDPISEHNRLYWYRQTLGQGPEFLTYFQNEAQLEKSRLLSDRFSAERPKGSFSTLEIQRTEQGDSAMYLCASTRGGDNSPLHFGNGTRLTVT.

V gene TRBV4-2 combines with J gene TRBJ1-1; D is possibly TRBD1 (6 bases). The CDR3 has 16 amino acids. CDR1 LGHNA and CDR2 YNFKEQ come from the germline V gene. The CDR3 here is CAARAGAFLSDTEAFF. The CDR3 DNA is TGTGCAGCTCGGGCAGGGGCTTTTCTATCGGACACTGAAGCTTTCTTT.

This clonotype was seen a single time. The rearrangement links TRBV7-4 to TRBJ2-1; 7 bases are a match to TRBD1. Germline assignment: CDR1 SGHVT and CDR2 SQSDAQ. The trim removed 7 bases at V and 8 bases at J, leaving 11 bases unmatched. CDR3 length: 14 amino acids. The CDR3 sequence is CASMTGPIGDEQFF. The DNA for the CDR3 is TGTGCCAGCATGACAGGGCCTATCGGTGATGAGCAGTTCTTC.

The table lists this clonotype with many counts. V usage is TRBV7-6 and J usage is TRBJ2-2; D gene uncertain. Germline CDR1 SGHVS, CDR2 FNYEAQ. The CDR3 is 13 residues long. V was clipped by 2 bases and J by 6 bases, with 7 bases between them. The CDR3, as DNA: TGTGCCAGCAGCTTACGTTTGGCCGGGGAGCTGTTTTTT. Residues: CASSLRLAGELFF.

V usage is TRBV12-3 or TRBV12-4 and J usage is TRBJ1-2; a possible D gene is TRBD1 (6 bases). The CDR3 length is 13 residues. V lost 4 bases, J lost 8 bases, and 14 bases lay in between. The CDR3 sequence is CASSSGAGEGYTF. For the CDR3, the DNA is TGTGCCAGCAGTTCAGGGGCGGGTGAGGGCTACACCTTC.

In this sample, this clonotype turned up a few times. The V and J genes are TRBV7-6 and TRBJ1-1; 9 positions match TRBD1. CDR3 size: 15 residues. Germline-derived CDR1 and CDR2 are SGHVS and FNYEAQ. Trimming at V came to 7 bases and at J to 4 bases, leaving 10 bases not matched to a gene. CDR3 sequence reads: CASTAGQGLGTEAFF. The CDR3 DNA reads as TGTGCCAGCACCGCGGGACAGGGATTGGGCACTGAAGCTTTCTTT.